The clone carrying this TCR beta chain qualifies as large. Its target is not known. This sample stems from a study of shared clonotypes between healthy human individuals. Study-wide results and caveats: In having few donors, the study represented limited genetic and exposure-history diversity. Several donors shared around 5% of their naive CD4 clonotypes.

For every subset, genomic DNA was evenly distributed across several immunoSEQ plates. Produced via immunoSEQ multiplex PCR; TCRdb's table is partial and in-frame only. The sample comprises around 100,000 clones, around two thirds of which are singletons, and roughly 24% rests with the top ten. Everyone who donated was a Caucasian adult who lived in Nashville, Tennessee. V lost 5 bases to trimming and J lost 4 bases; unmatched junction nucleotides: 6. Germline CDR1 SGHVS, CDR2 FQNEAQ. This CDR3 is built from 14 residues. The J gene is TRBJ1-2, the V gene TRBV7-8; 8 bases map to TRBD1. The specimen was memory CD8+ T cells sorted from blood. Subset reported: CD45RO+ cells pooled with CCR7-negative TemRA cells. This receptor was identified in a woman in her twenties or thirties in good health. The CDR3 loop reads CASSVGQGGYGYTF. DNA for the CDR3: TGTGCCAGCAGCGTCGGACAGGGAGGCTATGGCTACACCTTC.